These T cell receptor beta chains were read from a single sample in a study of blood T cell repertoires in COVID-19. Some clones are missing from TCRdb's copy, which holds only in-frame ones; the method was immunoSEQ multiplex PCR. The sample gives under 400,000 clones, 88% of which show up once; approximately 0.97% is in the top ten. The sequenced sample consisted of PBMCs or T cells enriched from blood (not recorded which). All receptors come from a woman in her twenties or thirties who had been exposed to COVID-19. CDR3s include the opening cysteine and the closing phenylalanine or tryptophan. D genes are given only for firm matches. Expanded clones are given a class, and other clones once, few, many or no size at all.

-	TRBV27	TRBJ2-1	-	CASSLQGSYNEQFF	TGTGCCAGCAGTTTACAGGGCTCCTACAATGAGCAGTTCTTC
-	TRBV28	TRBJ1-1	-	CASSALTDWAFF	TGTGCCAGCAGTGCTTTGACAGACTGGGCTTTCTTT
-	TRBV9	TRBJ2-7	-	CASSVANSNYEQYF	TGTGCCAGCAGCGTAGCGAACAGCAACTACGAGCAGTACTTC
-	TRBV11-3	TRBJ2-5	TRBD2	CASSRNSGRAGETQYF	TGTGCCAGCAGCCGAAATAGCGGGAGAGCCGGTGAGACCCAGTACTTC
once	TRBV9	TRBJ2-3	-	CASSVDGGRRADTQYF	TGTGCCAGCAGCGTAGATGGGGGGAGAAGGGCAGATACGCAGTATTTT
-	TRBV13	TRBJ2-5	-	CASSLVQGSETQYF	TGTGCCAGCAGCTTAGTTCAGGGGTCGGAGACCCAGTACTTC
-	TRBV28	TRBJ2-7	-	CASSSPGRGYEQYF	TGTGCCAGCAGTTCCCCGGGCAGGGGCTACGAGCAGTACTTC
-	TRBV7-8	TRBJ1-2	TRBD1	CASSLRRGRNYGYTF	TGTGCCAGCAGCTTACGGAGGGGGCGCAACTATGGCTACACCTTC
-	TRBV16	TRBJ1-3	TRBD1	CASSPSGTVVEGNTIYF	TGTGCCAGCAGCCCGTCCGGGACAGTGGTGGAAGGAAACACCATATATTTT
-	TRBV3-1/TRBV3-2	TRBJ2-7	-	CASSQGLVSEQYF	TGTGCCAGCAGCCAAGGACTAGTTTCGGAGCAGTACTTC
many	TRBV4-2	TRBJ2-3	TRBD1	CASSQGTGDGTDTQYF	TGTGCCAGCAGTCAAGGGACAGGGGATGGTACAGATACGCAGTATTTT